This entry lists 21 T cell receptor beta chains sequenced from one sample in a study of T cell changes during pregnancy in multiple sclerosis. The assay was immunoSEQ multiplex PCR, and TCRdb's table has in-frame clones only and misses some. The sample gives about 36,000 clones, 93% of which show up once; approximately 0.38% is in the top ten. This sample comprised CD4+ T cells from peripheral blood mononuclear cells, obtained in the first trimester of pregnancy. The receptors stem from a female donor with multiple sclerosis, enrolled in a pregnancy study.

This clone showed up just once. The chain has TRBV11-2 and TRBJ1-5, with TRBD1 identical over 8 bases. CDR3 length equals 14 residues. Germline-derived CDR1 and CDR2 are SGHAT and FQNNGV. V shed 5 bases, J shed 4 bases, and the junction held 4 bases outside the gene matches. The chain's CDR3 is CASSPTGENQPQHF. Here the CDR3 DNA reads TGTGCCAGCAGCCCGACAGGGGAAAATCAGCCCCAGCATTTT.

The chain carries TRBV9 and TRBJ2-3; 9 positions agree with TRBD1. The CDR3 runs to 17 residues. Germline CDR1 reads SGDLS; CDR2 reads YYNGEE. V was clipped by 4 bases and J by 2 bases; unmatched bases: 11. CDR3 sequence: CASSIRDRVYPTDTQYF. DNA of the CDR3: TGTGCCAGCAGCATCCGGGACAGGGTTTATCCCACAGATACGCAGTATTTT.

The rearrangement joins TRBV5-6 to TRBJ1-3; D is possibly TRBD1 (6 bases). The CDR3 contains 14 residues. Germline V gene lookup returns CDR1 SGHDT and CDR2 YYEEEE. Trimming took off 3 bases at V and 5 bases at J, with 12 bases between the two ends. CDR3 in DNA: TGTGCCAGCAGCTCGACAGGTTTAAGAAACACCATATATTTT. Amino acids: CASSSTGLRNTIYF.

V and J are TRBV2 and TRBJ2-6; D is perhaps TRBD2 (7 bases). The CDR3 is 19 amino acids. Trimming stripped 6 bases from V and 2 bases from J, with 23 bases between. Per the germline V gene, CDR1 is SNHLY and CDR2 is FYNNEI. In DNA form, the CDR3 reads TGTGCCAGCAGCTCAGGGCGGGGGCGCCGGGGGCCTGGGGCCAACGTCCTGACTTTC. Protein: CASSSGRGRRGPGANVLTF. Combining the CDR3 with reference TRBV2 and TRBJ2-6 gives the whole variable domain EPEVTQTPSHQVTQMGQEVILRCVPISNHLYFYWYRQILGQKVEFLVSFYNNEISEKSEIFDDQFSVERPDGSNFTLKIRSTKLEDSAMYFCASSSGRGRRGPGANVLTFGAGSRLTVL.

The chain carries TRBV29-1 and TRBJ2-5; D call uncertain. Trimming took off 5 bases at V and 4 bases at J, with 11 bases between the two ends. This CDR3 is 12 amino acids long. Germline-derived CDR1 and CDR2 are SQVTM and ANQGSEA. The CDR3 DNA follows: TGCAGCGTTTCTCCTAGTCTAGAGACCCAGTACTTC. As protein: CSVSPSLETQYF.

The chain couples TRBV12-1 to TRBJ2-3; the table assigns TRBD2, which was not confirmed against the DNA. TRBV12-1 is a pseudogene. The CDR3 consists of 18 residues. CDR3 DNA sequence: TGTGCCAGCAGCTTACTAGCGGGAGGGCCGTTTGGCACAGATACGCAGTATTTT. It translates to CASSLLAGGPFGTDTQYF.

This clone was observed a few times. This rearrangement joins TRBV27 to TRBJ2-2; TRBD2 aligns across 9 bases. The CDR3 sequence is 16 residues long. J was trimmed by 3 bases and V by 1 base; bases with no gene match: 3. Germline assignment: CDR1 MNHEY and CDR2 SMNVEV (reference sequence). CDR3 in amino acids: CASSLLLAGYTGELFF. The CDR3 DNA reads TGTGCCAGCAGTTTATTGCTAGCGGGATACACCGGGGAGCTGTTTTTT.

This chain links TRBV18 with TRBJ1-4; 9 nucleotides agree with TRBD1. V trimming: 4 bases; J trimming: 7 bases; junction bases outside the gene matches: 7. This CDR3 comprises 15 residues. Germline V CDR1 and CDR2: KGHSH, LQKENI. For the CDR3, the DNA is TGTGCCAGCTCACAGGGGACAGGGTGGAGTGAAAAACTGTTTTTT. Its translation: CASSQGTGWSEKLFF.

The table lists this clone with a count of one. The CDR3 nucleotides are TGTGCCAGCAGCTTCGGACAGGGGTACTATGGCTACACCTTC. Translation: CASSFGQGYYGYTF. The chain carries TRBV11-2 and TRBJ1-2, with 9 bases lining up with TRBD1. The V gene end was trimmed by 3 bases and the J gene end by 3 bases; junction bases not matched to a gene: 2. Germline CDR1 is SGHAT and CDR2 is FQNNGV. This CDR3 has 14 amino acids.

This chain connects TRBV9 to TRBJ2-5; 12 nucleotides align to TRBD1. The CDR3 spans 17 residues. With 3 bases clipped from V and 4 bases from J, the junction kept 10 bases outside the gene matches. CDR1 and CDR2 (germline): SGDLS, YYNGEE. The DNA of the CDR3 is TGTGCCAGCAGCGCCGGGACAGGGGGCGCGAGGGGAGAGACCCAGTACTTC. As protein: CASSAGTGGARGETQYF.

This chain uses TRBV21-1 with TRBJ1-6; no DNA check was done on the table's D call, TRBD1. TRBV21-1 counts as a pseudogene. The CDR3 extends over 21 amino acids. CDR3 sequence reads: CASSTRQGEHGYYSYNSPLHF. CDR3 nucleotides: TGTGCCAGCAGCACACGACAGGGCGAGCACGGATATTACTCCTATAATTCACCCCTCCACTTT.

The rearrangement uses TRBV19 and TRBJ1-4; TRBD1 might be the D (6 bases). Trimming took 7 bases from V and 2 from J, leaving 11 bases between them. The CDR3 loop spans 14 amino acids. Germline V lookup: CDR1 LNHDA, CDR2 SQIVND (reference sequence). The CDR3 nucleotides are TGTGCCAGTATTCCCAGGGGTACTAATGAAAAACTGTTTTTT. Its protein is CASIPRGTNEKLFF.

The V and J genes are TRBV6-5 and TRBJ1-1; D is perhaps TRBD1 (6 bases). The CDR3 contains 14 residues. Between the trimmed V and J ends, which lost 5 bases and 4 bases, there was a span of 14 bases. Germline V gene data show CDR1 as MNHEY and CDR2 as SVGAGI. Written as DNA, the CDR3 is TGTGCCAGCAGTCCCCAGGGGCCAGGCACTGAAGCTTTCTTT. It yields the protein CASSPQGPGTEAFF.

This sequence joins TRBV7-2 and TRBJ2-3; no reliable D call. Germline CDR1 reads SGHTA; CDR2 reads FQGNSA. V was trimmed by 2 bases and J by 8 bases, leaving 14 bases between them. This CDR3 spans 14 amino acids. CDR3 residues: CASSLIQIMSTQYF. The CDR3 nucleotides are TGTGCCAGCAGCTTAATACAGATCATGAGTACGCAGTATTTT.

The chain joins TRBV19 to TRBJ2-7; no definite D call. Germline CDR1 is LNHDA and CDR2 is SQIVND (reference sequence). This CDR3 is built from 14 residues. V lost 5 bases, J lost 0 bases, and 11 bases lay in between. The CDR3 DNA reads TGTGCCAGTAGTTTGGGCCTACGCTCCTACGAGCAGTACTTC. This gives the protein CASSLGLRSYEQYF.

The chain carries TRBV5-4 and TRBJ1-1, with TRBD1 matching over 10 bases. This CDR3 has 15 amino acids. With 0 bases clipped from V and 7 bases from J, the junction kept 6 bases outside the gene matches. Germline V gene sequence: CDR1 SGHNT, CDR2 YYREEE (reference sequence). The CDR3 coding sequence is TGTGCCAGCAGCTTGGCCGACAGGGGGCTAGGTGAAGCTTTCTTT. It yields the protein CASSLADRGLGEAFF.

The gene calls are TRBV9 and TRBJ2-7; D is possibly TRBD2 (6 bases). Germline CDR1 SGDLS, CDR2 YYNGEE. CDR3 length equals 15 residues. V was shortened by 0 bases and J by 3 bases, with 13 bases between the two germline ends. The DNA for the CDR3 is TGTGCCAGCAGCGTAGGGCCCGGGGGAAGCTACGAGCAGTACTTC. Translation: CASSVGPGGSYEQYF.

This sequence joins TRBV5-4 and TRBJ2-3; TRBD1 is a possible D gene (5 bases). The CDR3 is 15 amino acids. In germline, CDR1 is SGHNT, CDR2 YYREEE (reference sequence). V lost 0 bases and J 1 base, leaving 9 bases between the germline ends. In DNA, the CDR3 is TGTGCCAGCAGCTTGGGCAGGGTGGGCACAGATACGCAGTATTTT. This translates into CASSLGRVGTDTQYF. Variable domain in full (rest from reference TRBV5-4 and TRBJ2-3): ETGVTQSPTHLIKTRGQQVTLRCSSQSGHNTVSWYQQALGQGPQFIFQYYREEENGRGNFPPRFSGLQFPNYSSELNVNALELDDSALYLCASSLGRVGTDTQYFGPGTRLTVL.

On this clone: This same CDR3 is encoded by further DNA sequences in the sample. CDR3 sequence: CASSEAGGGNQPQHF. CDR3 nucleotide sequence: TGTGCCAGCAGTGAAGCAGGGGGCGGCAATCAGCCCCAGCATTTT. The V and J genes are TRBV6-1 and TRBJ1-5; 7 bases agree with TRBD1. V trimming: 0 bases; J trimming: 2 bases; junction bases outside the gene matches: 1. Looked up from germline, CDR1 is MNHNS and CDR2 is SASEGT. The CDR3 is 15 amino acids.

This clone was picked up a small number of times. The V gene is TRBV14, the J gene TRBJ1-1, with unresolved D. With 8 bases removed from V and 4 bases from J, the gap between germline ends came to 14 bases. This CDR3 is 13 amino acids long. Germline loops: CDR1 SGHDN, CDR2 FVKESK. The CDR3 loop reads CASSRKPGTEAFF. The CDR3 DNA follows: TGTGCCAGCTCTCGAAAACCCGGCACTGAAGCTTTCTTT.

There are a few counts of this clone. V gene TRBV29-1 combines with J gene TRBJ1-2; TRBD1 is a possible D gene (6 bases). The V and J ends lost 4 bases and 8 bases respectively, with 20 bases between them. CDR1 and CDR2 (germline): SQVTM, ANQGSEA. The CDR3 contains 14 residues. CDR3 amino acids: CSVGDDRMAGGYTF. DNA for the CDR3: TGCAGCGTTGGGGACGACAGGATGGCCGGCGGCTACACCTTC.